Listed here are 29 T cell receptor beta chains from one sample, sequenced in a study of blood T cell repertoires in COVID-19 (dated by TCRdb to 2018 to 2020). Library preparation employed the immunoSEQ multiplex PCR assay. The source is immuneACCESS, and TCRdb retained only in-frame sequences with V and J called. Part of the clones is not carried over; for the studies checked, unresolved V genes explain less than half of this, and the remainder is unexplained. This sample gives roughly 200,000 clones in total; 83% of them show up just once. The ten largest make up about 9% of the sample. Sequences were obtained from peripheral blood. The receptors derive from a man in his forties with active or convalescent COVID-19.

The chain has TRBV11-2 and TRBJ2-7; D remains unclear. This CDR3 spans 12 amino acids. Germline CDR1 is SGHAT and CDR2 is FQNNGV. With 3 bases removed from V and 2 bases from J, the gap between germline ends came to 5 bases. CDR3: CASSFLPYEQYF. CDR3 bases: TGTGCCAGCAGCTTCCTACCCTACGAGCAGTACTTC.

The V and J genes are TRBV11-3 and TRBJ2-7; possible D gene TRBD1, 8 bases. Germline-derived CDR1 and CDR2 are SGHNT and YENEEA. The V gene lost 5 bases and the J gene lost 5 bases, with 16 bases spanning the gap. This CDR3 has 14 residues. The DNA for the CDR3 is TGTGCCAGCAGCCAGGACAGGGACTATAACGAGCAGTACTTC. Translated, it gives CASSQDRDYNEQYF.

CDR3 nucleotides: TGTGCCAGCAGTACCGACAGGGGAGGTCAGCCCCAGCATTTT. Its translation is CASSTDRGGQPQHF. This sequence joins TRBV2 and TRBJ1-5; 8 bases agree with TRBD1. V lost 5 bases, J lost 6 bases, and 6 bases stayed unmatched. This CDR3 is built from 14 residues. The germline gives CDR1 SNHLY, CDR2 FYNNEI.

V usage is TRBV24-1 and J usage is TRBJ2-1; 14 bases are a match to TRBD2. V was clipped by 3 bases and J by 0 bases; unmatched bases: 18. Germline CDR1 is KGHDR and CDR2 is SFDVKD. This CDR3 contains 23 residues. This chain's CDR3 is CATSDGRLAGGPSISSSYNEQFF. For the CDR3, the DNA is TGTGCCACCAGTGATGGTAGACTAGCGGGAGGGCCCTCTATCTCCAGCTCCTACAATGAGCAGTTCTTC.

On this clone itself: One junction end disagrees with the germline gene, perhaps due to a read error. The chain joins TRBV7-7 to TRBJ2-5; 7 bases line up with TRBD1. The CDR3 totals 15 residues. Germline CDR1 SSHAT, CDR2 FNYEAQ (reference sequence). The CDR3 nucleotides are TGTGCTAGCAGCACAAGGGACAGCTACCAAGAGACCCAGTACTTC. Its translation: CASSTRDSYQETQYF. Using reference TRBV7-7 and TRBJ2-5 for the parts outside the CDR3, the full variable domain is GAGVSQSPRYKVTKRGQDVTLRCDPISSHATLYWYQQALGQGPEFLTYFNYEAQPDKSGLPSDRFSAERPEGSISTLTIQRTEQRDSAMYRCASSTRDSYQETQYFGPGTRLLVL.

The rearrangement links TRBV3-1 (or the pseudogene TRBV3-2) to TRBJ1-4; D is unresolved. The length of the CDR3 is 17 residues. Germline V CDR1 and CDR2: LGHDT, YNNKEL (reference sequence). V dropped 1 base and J dropped 4 bases, with 16 bases sitting between them. CDR3 nucleotides: TGTGCCAGCAGCCAAGCCGTACCTGGCAGGTTTAATGAAAAACTGTTTTTT. Protein sequence: CASSQAVPGRFNEKLFF.

This clone was counted only a few times. The chain combines TRBV19 with TRBJ1-5; D gene unclear. The germline V and J ends were trimmed by 3 bases and 2 bases, with 11 bases remaining between them. CDR3 length equals 15 residues. The germline CDR1 and CDR2 sequences are LNHDA and SQIVND (reference sequence). CDR3 in amino acids: CASSIRGEGNQPQHF. CDR3 DNA sequence: TGTGCCAGTAGTATCCGGGGAGAGGGCAATCAGCCCCAGCATTTT.

J is TRBJ1-2 and V is TRBV6-6; 8 positions match TRBD1. The CDR3 is made up of 16 amino acids. The V segment lost 6 bases and the J segment 1 base; nucleotides outside the gene matches: 10. CDR1 and CDR2 (germline): MNHNY, SVGAGI (reference sequence). The CDR3 DNA reads TGTGCCAGCAGAGGACAGGGACTTTCCTTTAACTATGGCTACACCTTC. Residues: CASRGQGLSFNYGYTF.

V gene TRBV30 combines with J gene TRBJ1-6, with no clear D. V lost 4 bases and J lost 10, with 14 bases in between. This CDR3 spans 13 amino acids. The germline V gene encodes CDR1 GTSNPN and CDR2 SVGIG (reference sequence). In nucleotides, the CDR3 is TGTGCCTGGATTCAGCCAGGCAGGTCACCCCTCCACTTT. Protein: CAWIQPGRSPLHF. The variable domain in full, completed from reference TRBV30 and TRBJ1-6, reads SQTIHQWPATLVQPVGSPLSLECTVEGTSNPNLYWYRQAAGRGLQLLFYSVGIGQISSEVPQNLSASRPQDRQFILSSKKLLLSDSGFYLCAWIQPGRSPLHFGNGTRLTVT.

V and J are TRBV7-9 and TRBJ1-4; TRBD1 matches at 12 bases. Losses at the gene ends were 5 bases for V and 3 bases for J; bases not matched to a gene: 10. CDR3 length: 18 amino acids. Germline V gene data show CDR1 as SEHNR and CDR2 as FQNEAQ (reference sequence). CDR3 coding DNA: TGTGCCAGCAGCCCATTAGGGACAGGGGGCGCTTCTAATGAAAAACTGTTTTTT. It specifies CASSPLGTGGASNEKLFF.

This clone was detected a few times. The chain employs TRBV5-1 and TRBJ2-1; the match to TRBD1 covers 7 bases. This CDR3 spans 13 amino acids. Germline CDR1 and CDR2: SGHRS and YFSETQ. The trim removed 2 bases at V and 7 bases at J, leaving 3 bases unmatched. Here the CDR3 reads CASSLNRGNEQFF. The DNA for the CDR3 is TGCGCCAGCAGCTTAAACAGGGGAAATGAGCAGTTCTTC. Supplemented by reference TRBV5-1 and TRBJ2-1, the full variable domain reads KAGVTQTPRYLIKTRGQQVTLSCSPISGHRSVSWYQQTPGQGLQFLFEYFSETQRNKGNFPGRFSGRQFSNSRSEMNVSTLELGDSALYLCASSLNRGNEQFFGPGTRLTVL.

This clone was seen only a few times. The chain is built from TRBV24-1 and TRBJ1-2; D unresolved. This CDR3 is built from 16 residues. Trimming removed 2 bases at V and 3 bases at J, with 15 bases between. Per germline, CDR1 KGHDR and CDR2 SFDVKD. The CDR3 reads CATSDWNGSTDYGYTF. The CDR3 DNA reads as TGTGCCACCAGTGATTGGAACGGGAGTACAGACTATGGCTACACCTTC.

The gene calls are TRBV25-1 and TRBJ1-2; 8 bases agree with TRBD1. Trimming took 5 bases from V and 4 from J; bases not matched to a gene: 18. Per germline, CDR1 MGHDK and CDR2 SYGVNS. The CDR3 runs 18 residues. The CDR3 protein is CASSPTDRVSPYLYGYTF. DNA for the CDR3: TGTGCCAGCAGTCCGACGGACAGGGTCTCCCCTTACCTCTATGGCTACACCTTC.

The chain joins TRBV19 to TRBJ1-2; D ambiguous. V lost 3 bases and J lost 0, with 5 bases in between. Germline values: CDR1 LNHDA, CDR2 SQIVND (reference sequence). The CDR3 is made up of 13 amino acids. The CDR3 here is CASSIGANYGYTF. In DNA, the CDR3 is TGTGCCAGTAGTATCGGAGCTAACTATGGCTACACCTTC. The complete variable domain, with remaining parts taken from reference TRBV19 and TRBJ1-2, reads DGGITQSPKYLFRKEGQNVTLSCEQNLNHDAMYWYRQDPGQGLRLIYYSQIVNDFQKGDIAEGYSVSREKKESFPLTVTSAQKNPTAFYLCASSIGANYGYTFGSGTRLTVV.

V is TRBV12-5 and J is TRBJ1-5; D might be TRBD1 (6 bases). Germline values: CDR1 LGHNT, CDR2 FRNRAP. This CDR3 contains 17 residues. Trimming left V 6 bases short and J 5 bases short, with 23 bases between. The CDR3 sequence: CASGLRPGGFWDQPQHF. The DNA of the CDR3 is TGTGCTAGTGGCCTCCGTCCGGGGGGCTTTTGGGATCAGCCCCAGCATTTT.

This sequence joins TRBV5-4 and TRBJ2-5; 7 positions agree with TRBD2. The germline gives CDR1 SGHNT, CDR2 YYREEE (reference sequence). This CDR3 region has 14 residues. Trimming cost V 3 bases and J 1 base; bases outside gene matches: 3. The CDR3 spells CASSWEGPQETQYF. The CDR3 DNA follows: TGTGCCAGCAGCTGGGAGGGACCCCAAGAGACCCAGTACTTC.

V and J are TRBV28 and TRBJ1-2; weak D call: TRBD1 (6 bases). V lost 6 bases to trimming and J lost 4 bases, with 15 bases between them. Germline V gene sequence: CDR1 MDHEN, CDR2 SYDVKM. The CDR3 runs to 14 residues. In DNA, the CDR3 is TGTGCCAGCAGGGACGGGACATGGGCCTATGGCTACACCTTC. It is translated as CASRDGTWAYGYTF.

This chain connects TRBV6-1 to TRBJ2-7, with a possible D match to TRBD1 (6 bases). The V end was cut by 1 base, the J end by 5 bases, with 12 bases between. Per the germline V gene, CDR1 is MNHNS and CDR2 is SASEGT. The CDR3 sequence is 14 residues long. For the CDR3, the DNA is TGTGCCAGCAGTGAAGTTCAGGGGCGTAACGAGCAGTACTTC. Protein sequence: CASSEVQGRNEQYF.

The J gene is TRBJ2-7, the V gene TRBV19; D is unresolved. CDR1 and CDR2 from the germline V gene are LNHDA and SQIVND (reference sequence). The CDR3 consists of 13 residues. With 7 bases removed from V and 0 bases from J, the gap between germline ends came to 10 bases. The CDR3 here is CASTAGLSYEQYF. In DNA form, the CDR3 reads TGTGCCAGTACTGCAGGCCTCTCCTACGAGCAGTACTTC.

This chain joins TRBV18 and TRBJ1-1; D is perhaps TRBD1 (6 bases). V was shortened by 10 bases and J by 4 bases, with 16 bases between the two germline ends. The CDR3 spans 13 residues. CDR1 and CDR2 (germline): KGHSH, LQKENI. The CDR3 spells CATHGGPGTEAFF. The DNA of the CDR3 is TGTGCCACTCACGGGGGGCCGGGCACTGAAGCTTTCTTT.

The V gene is TRBV28, the J gene TRBJ1-5, with D hard to call. Germline V CDR1 and CDR2: MDHEN, SYDVKM. V shed 5 bases and J shed 2 bases, with 7 bases lying between them. The CDR3 covers 13 residues. The CDR3 sequence: CASSGLGNQPQHF. For the CDR3, the DNA is TGTGCCAGCAGTGGCCTGGGCAATCAGCCCCAGCATTTT. Combining the CDR3 with reference TRBV28 and TRBJ1-5 gives the whole variable domain DVKVTQSSRYLVKRTGEKVFLECVQDMDHENMFWYRQDPGLGLRLIYFSYDVKMKEKGDIPEGYSVSREKKERFSLILESASTNQTSMYLCASSGLGNQPQHFGDGTRLSIL.

V usage is TRBV4-1 and J usage is TRBJ2-7; 7 nucleotides align to TRBD1. The CDR3 spans 15 residues. V gave up 2 bases and J gave up 0 bases; unmatched junction bases: 4. Per the germline V gene, CDR1 is MGHRA and CDR2 is YSYEKL. The CDR3 DNA is TGCGCCAGCAGCCAAAAGACAGGGCCCTCCTACGAGCAGTACTTC. Protein product: CASSQKTGPSYEQYF.

The gene calls are TRBV19 and TRBJ2-7, with a weak D call TRBD1 (5 bases). Deletions cut 5 bases from V and 3 bases from J, with 14 bases between. CDR1 is LNHDA, CDR2 SQIVND, per germline (reference sequence). The length of the CDR3 is 14 residues. The CDR3 DNA is TGTGCCAGTAGTCCCCAGACAGTGAACTACGAGCAGTACTTC. Translated: CASSPQTVNYEQYF.

The chain uses TRBV9 and TRBJ2-2, with D perhaps TRBD2 (5 bases). The V gene lost 4 bases and the J gene lost 1 base, with 20 bases spanning the gap. Germline V gene sequence: CDR1 SGDLS, CDR2 YYNGEE. The CDR3 consists of 18 residues. The CDR3 protein is CASSPSPRPAENTGELFF. The CDR3, as DNA: TGTGCCAGCAGCCCCTCCCCTCGTCCAGCGGAGAACACCGGGGAGCTGTTTTTT.

This chain links TRBV10-3 with TRBJ1-6; 8 bases map to TRBD1. The germline CDR1 and CDR2 sequences are ENHRY and SYGVKD. This CDR3 is built from 15 residues. After removal of 6 bases from V and 5 bases from J, the junction contained 6 bases not matched to a gene. CDR3 loop: CAISPTGQDNSPLHF. In DNA, the CDR3 is TGTGCCATCAGCCCGACGGGACAGGATAATTCACCCCTCCACTTT.

This clone was observed once. V usage is TRBV27 and J usage is TRBJ2-3, with D uncertain. V dropped 3 bases and J dropped 6 bases, with 10 bases sitting between them. The CDR3 totals 13 residues. In germline, CDR1 is MNHEY, CDR2 SMNVEV (reference sequence). CDR3 sequence: CASSFLAFDTQYF. In DNA, the CDR3 is TGTGCCAGCAGTTTTTTGGCTTTTGATACGCAGTATTTT.

V gene TRBV5-1 combines with J gene TRBJ2-1; 12 nucleotides line up with TRBD2. The CDR3 has 17 amino acids. The trim removed 4 bases at V and 0 bases at J, leaving 5 bases unmatched. Germline-derived CDR1 and CDR2 are SGHRS and YFSETQ. As DNA, the CDR3 is TGCGCCAGCAGCCGGACTAGCGGGGTTAGCTCCTACAATGAGCAGTTCTTC. Encoded protein: CASSRTSGVSSYNEQFF. Complete variable domain (other parts from reference TRBV5-1 and TRBJ2-1): KAGVTQTPRYLIKTRGQQVTLSCSPISGHRSVSWYQQTPGQGLQFLFEYFSETQRNKGNFPGRFSGRQFSNSRSEMNVSTLELGDSALYLCASSRTSGVSSYNEQFFGPGTRLTVL.

The rearrangement links TRBV10-3 to TRBJ2-7; TRBD1 matches 7 bases. The germline V gene has CDR1 ENHRY and CDR2 SYGVKD. V lost 4 bases and J lost 2; bases outside the gene matches: 5. This CDR3 contains 14 residues. The CDR3 DNA follows: TGTGCCATCAGTGCTAGGACAGGACCCTACGAGCAGTACTTC. Protein sequence: CAISARTGPYEQYF.

The rearrangement links TRBV10-3 to TRBJ2-7; TRBD2 might be the D (6 bases). V lost 6 bases to trimming and J lost 1 base, with 7 bases between them. The CDR3 extends over 12 amino acids. CDR1 ENHRY and CDR2 SYGVKD come from the germline V gene. CDR3: CAISRGSYEQYF. The CDR3 region has the DNA TGTGCCATCAGCCGGGGGTCCTACGAGCAGTACTTC.